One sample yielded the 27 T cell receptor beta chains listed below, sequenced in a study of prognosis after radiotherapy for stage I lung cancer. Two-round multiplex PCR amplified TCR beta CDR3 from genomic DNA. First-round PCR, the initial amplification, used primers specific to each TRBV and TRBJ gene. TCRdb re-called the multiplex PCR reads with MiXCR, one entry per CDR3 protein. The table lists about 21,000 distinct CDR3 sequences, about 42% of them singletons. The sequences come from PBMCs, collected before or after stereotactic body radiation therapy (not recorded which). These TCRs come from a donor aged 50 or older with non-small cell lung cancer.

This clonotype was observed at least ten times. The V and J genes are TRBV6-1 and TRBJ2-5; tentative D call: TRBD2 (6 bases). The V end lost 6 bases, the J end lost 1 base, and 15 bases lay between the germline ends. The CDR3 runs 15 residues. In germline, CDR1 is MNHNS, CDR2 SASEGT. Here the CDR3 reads CASSPGGAGQETQYF. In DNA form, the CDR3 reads TGTGCCAGCAGCCCCGGGGGTGCGGGCCAAGAGACCCAGTACTTC.

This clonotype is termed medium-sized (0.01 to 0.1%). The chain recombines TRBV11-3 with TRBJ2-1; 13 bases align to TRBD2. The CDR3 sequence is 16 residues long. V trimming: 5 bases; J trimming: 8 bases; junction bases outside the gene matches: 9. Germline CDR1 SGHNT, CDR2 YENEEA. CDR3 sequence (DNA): TGTGCCAGCAGCCCCCGACTAGCGGGAGGCTTCGATGAGCAGTTCTTC. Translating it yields CASSPRLAGGFDEQFF.

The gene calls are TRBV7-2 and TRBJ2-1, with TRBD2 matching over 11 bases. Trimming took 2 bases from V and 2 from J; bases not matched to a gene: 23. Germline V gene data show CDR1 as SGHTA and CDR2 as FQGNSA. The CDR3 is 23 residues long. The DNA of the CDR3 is TGTGCCAGCAGCTTAATAAGGCAGTGGACCGGGACTAGCGGACCAACTGCCTACAATGAGCAGTTCTTC. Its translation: CASSLIRQWTGTSGPTAYNEQFF.

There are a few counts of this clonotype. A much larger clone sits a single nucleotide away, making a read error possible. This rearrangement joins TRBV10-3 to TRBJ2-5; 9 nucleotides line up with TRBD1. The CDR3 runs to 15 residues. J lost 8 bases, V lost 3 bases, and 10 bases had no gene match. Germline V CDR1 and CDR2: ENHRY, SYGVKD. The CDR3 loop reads CAISDEGTGRDTQYF. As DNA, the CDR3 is TGTGCCATCAGTGATGAGGGGACAGGGAGGGATACCCAGTACTTC.

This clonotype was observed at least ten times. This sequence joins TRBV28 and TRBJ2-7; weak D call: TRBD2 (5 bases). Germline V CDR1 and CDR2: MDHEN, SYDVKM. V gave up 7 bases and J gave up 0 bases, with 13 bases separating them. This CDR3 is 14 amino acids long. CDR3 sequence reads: CASTWEISSYEQYF. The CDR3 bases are TGTGCCAGCACCTGGGAGATCAGCTCCTACGAGCAGTACTTC. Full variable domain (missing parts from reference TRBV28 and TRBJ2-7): DVKVTQSSRYLVKRTGEKVFLECVQDMDHENMFWYRQDPGLGLRLIYFSYDVKMKEKGDIPEGYSVSREKKERFSLILESASTNQTSMYLCASTWEISSYEQYFGPGTRLTVT.

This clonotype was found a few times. CDR3 bases: TGCAGTGCTATCTCGCCCGGGGAACTGGCCTACGAGCAGTACTTC. It encodes CSAISPGELAYEQYF. V and J are TRBV20-1 and TRBJ2-7; D might be TRBD2 (5 bases). Trimming shortened V by 4 bases and J by 2 bases, and 18 bases separated the two germline ends. CDR1 and CDR2 (germline): DFQATT, SNEGSKA (reference sequence). This CDR3 has 15 amino acids.

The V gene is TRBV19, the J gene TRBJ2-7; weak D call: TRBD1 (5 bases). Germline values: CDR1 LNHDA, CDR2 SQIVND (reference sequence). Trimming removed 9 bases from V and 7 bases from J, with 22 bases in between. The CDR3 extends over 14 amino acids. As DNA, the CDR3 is TGTGCCAGCCGGTCCGCGGCAGGGATGGGTGAGCAGTACTTC. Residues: CASRSAAGMGEQYF.

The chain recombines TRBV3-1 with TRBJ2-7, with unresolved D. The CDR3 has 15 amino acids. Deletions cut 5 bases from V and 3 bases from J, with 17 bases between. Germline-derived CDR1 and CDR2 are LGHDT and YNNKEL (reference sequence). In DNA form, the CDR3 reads TGTGCCAGCAGCTCCGCCCCCGGAGCTAACTACGAGCAGTACTTC. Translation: CASSSAPGANYEQYF.

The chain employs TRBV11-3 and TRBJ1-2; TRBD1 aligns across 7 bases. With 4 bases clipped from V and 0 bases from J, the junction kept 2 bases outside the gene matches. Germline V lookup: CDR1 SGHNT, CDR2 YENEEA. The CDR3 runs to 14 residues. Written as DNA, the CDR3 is TGTGCCAGCAGCTACAGGGGCGCTAACTATGGCTACACCTTC. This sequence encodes CASSYRGANYGYTF. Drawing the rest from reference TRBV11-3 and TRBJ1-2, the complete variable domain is EAGVVQSPRYKIIEKKQPVAFWCNPISGHNTLYWYLQNLGQGPELLIRYENEEAVDDSQLPKDRFSAERLKGVDSTLKIQPAELGDSAVYLCASSYRGANYGYTFGSGTRLTVV.

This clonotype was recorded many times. In DNA, the CDR3 is TGTGCCAGCAGCTTAACAGAAACCTACGAGCAGTACTTC. As protein: CASSLTETYEQYF. The chain is built from TRBV11-2 and TRBJ2-7; no clear D. CDR1 is SGHAT, CDR2 FQNNGV, per germline. Trimming removed 2 bases at V and 2 bases at J, with 7 bases between. The CDR3 totals 13 residues.

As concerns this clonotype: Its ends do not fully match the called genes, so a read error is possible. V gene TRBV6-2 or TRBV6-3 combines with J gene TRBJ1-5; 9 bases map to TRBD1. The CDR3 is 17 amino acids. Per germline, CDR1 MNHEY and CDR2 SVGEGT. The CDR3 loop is CASNPRTGVLSNQSQHF. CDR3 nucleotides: TGTGCCAGCAACCCCCGGACAGGGGTACTTAGCAATCAGTCCCAGCATTTT.

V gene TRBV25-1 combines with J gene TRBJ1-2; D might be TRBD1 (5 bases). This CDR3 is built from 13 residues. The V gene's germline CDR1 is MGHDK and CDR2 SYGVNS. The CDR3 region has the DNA TGTTCCATCAGTGCCCAGGACAACGGTGGCTACACCTTC. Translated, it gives CSISAQDNGGYTF.

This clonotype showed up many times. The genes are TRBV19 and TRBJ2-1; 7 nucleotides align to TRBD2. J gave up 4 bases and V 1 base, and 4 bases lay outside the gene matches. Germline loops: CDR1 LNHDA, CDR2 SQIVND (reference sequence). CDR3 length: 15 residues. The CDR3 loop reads CASSIGGRDYNEQFF. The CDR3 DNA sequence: TGTGCCAGTAGTATAGGCGGGAGAGATTACAATGAGCAGTTCTTC.

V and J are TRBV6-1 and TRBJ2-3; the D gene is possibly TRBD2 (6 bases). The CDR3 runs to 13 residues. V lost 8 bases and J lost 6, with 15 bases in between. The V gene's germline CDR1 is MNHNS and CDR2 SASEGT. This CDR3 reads CASGRDSFDTQYF. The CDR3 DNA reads TGTGCCAGCGGCCGGGACTCATTCGATACGCAGTATTTT.

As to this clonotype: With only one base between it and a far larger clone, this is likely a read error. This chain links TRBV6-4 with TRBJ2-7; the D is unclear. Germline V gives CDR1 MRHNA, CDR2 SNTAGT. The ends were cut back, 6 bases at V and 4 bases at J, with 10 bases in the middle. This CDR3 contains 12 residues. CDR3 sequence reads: CASSCGPYEQYF. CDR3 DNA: TGTGCCAGCAGCTGTGGTCCTTACGAGCAGTACTTC.

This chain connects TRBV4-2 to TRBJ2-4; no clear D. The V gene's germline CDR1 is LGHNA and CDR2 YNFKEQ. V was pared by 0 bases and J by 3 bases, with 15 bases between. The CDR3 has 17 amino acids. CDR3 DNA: TGTGCCAGCAGCCAAGAAATGGGTCAGAACAGCAAAAACATTCAGTACTTC. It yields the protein CASSQEMGQNSKNIQYF.

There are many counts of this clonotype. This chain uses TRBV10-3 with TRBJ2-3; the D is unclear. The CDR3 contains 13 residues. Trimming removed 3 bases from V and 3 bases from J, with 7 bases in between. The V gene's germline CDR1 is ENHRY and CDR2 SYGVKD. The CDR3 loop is CAISERGTDTQYF. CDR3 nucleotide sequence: TGTGCCATCAGTGAACGAGGAACAGATACGCAGTATTTT.

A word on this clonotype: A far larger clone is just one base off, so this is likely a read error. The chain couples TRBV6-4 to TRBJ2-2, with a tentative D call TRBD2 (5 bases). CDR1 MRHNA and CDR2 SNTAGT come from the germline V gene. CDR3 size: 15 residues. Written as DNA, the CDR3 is TGTACCAGCAGTTCCCTCCGGGAGAACACCGGGGAGCTGTTTTTT. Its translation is CTSSSLRENTGELFF.

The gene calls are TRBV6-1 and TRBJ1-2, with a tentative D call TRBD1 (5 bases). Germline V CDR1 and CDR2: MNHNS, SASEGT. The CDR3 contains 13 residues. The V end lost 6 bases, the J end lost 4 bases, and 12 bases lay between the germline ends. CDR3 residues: CASSLGAPYGYTF. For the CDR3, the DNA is TGTGCCAGCAGCCTCGGGGCCCCCTATGGCTACACCTTC.

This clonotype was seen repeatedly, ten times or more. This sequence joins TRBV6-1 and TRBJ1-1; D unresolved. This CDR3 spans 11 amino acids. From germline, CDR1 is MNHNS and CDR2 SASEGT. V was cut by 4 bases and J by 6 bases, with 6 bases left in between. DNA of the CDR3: TGTGCCAGCAGTGTAGGGCCTGAAGCTTTCTTT. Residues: CASSVGPEAFF.

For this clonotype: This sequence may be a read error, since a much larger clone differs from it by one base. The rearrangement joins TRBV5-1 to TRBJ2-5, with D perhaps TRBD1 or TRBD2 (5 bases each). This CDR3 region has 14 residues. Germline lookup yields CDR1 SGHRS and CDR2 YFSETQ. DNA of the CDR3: TGCGCCAGCAGCCGGGGCGGCACGCAAGAGACCAAGTACTTC. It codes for CASSRGGTQETKYF.

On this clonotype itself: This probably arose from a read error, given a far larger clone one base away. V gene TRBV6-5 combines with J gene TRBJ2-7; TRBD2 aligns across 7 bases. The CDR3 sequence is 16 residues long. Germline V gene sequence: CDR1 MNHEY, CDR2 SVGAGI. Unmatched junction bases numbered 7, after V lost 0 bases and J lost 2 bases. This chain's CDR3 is CASSYSGGRGAYEQYF. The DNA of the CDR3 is TGTGCCAGCAGTTACTCTGGCGGGAGAGGTGCCTACGAGCAGTACTTC.

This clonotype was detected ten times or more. This CDR3 is CSASGAPEKLFF. Here the CDR3 DNA reads TGCAGTGCGTCCGGGGCCCCTGAAAAACTGTTTTTT. This rearrangement joins TRBV20-1 to TRBJ1-4; maybe TRBD1 (5 bases). V was trimmed by 6 bases and J by 7 bases, leaving 12 bases between them. Per germline, CDR1 DFQATT and CDR2 SNEGSKA (reference sequence). This CDR3 has 12 amino acids.

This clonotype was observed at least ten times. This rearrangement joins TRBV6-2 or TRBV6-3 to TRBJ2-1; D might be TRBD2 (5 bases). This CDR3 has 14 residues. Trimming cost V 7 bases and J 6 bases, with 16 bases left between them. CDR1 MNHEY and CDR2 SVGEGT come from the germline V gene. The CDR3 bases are TGTGCCAGCAATCGGGAAGGATCGGTCAATGAGCAGTTCTTC. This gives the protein CASNREGSVNEQFF.

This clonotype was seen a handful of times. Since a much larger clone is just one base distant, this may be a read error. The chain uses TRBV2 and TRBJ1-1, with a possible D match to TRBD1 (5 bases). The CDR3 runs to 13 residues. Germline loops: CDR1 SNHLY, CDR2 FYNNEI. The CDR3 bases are TGTTCCAGCCCCTGGGGGATGAACACTGAAGCTTTCTTT. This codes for CSSPWGMNTEAFF.

CDR3 in DNA: TGCGCCAGCAGCTCTTCGGGAAGGTTTGAATATGAGCAGTTCTTC. This codes for CASSSSGRFEYEQFF. This sequence joins TRBV5-1 and TRBJ2-1; weak D call: TRBD2 (5 bases). The CDR3 loop spans 15 amino acids. Trimming shortened V by 3 bases and J by 8 bases, and 18 bases separated the two germline ends. CDR1 and CDR2 from the germline V gene are SGHRS and YFSETQ.

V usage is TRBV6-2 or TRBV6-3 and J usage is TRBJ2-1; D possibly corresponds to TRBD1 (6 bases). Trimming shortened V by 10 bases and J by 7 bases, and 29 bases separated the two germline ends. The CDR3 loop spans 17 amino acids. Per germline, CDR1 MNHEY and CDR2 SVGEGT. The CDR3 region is CATNLGHVLPKCNEQFF. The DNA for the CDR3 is TGTGCCACCAACTTGGGACATGTCCTTCCCAAGTGTAATGAGCAGTTCTTC.